Below, 15 T cell receptor beta chains from the same sample are listed, as sequenced in a study of blood T cell repertoires in COVID-19. The data were produced by immunoSEQ multiplex PCR, yet TCRdb's version contains in-frame clones alone and is incomplete. The table lists roughly 330,000 clones, roughly 82% of them singletons. The sequenced sample was peripheral blood. All receptors come from a woman aged 50 to 60 with acute or convalescent COVID-19.

The gene calls are TRBV1 and TRBJ2-7; the table's TRBD2 call for D was not verified on the DNA. TRBV1 is designated a pseudogene. This CDR3 spans 19 amino acids. CDR3 amino acids: CTSSQDGPTLLAGPYEQYF. DNA of the CDR3: TGCACCAGCAGCCAAGATGGCCCCACCCTTCTAGCGGGCCCCTACGAGCAGTACTTC.

The gene calls are TRBV4-3 and TRBJ1-4; 8 nucleotides agree with TRBD1. The V segment lost 0 bases and the J segment 7 bases; nucleotides outside the gene matches: 7. Germline CDR1 LGHNA, CDR2 YSLEER. This CDR3 is 16 amino acids long. The CDR3 sequence: CASSQDQAGGVEKLFF. The CDR3 DNA follows: TGCGCCAGCAGCCAAGATCAGGCAGGGGGCGTTGAAAAACTGTTTTTT.

The chain has TRBV15 and TRBJ1-6, with 9 bases matching TRBD1. Germline-derived CDR1 and CDR2 are LNHNV and YYDKDF (reference sequence). The V segment lost 3 bases and the J segment 7 bases; nucleotides outside the gene matches: 4. This CDR3 is 15 amino acids long. The CDR3 DNA reads TGTGCCACCAGCAGGGACAGGGGTGGGAATTCACCCCTCCACTTT. Residues: CATSRDRGGNSPLHF. The variable domain in full, completed from reference TRBV15 and TRBJ1-6, reads DAMVIQNPRYQVTQFGKPVTLSCSQTLNHNVMYWYQQKSSQAPKLLFHYYDKDFNNEADTPDNFQSRRPNTSFCFLDIRSPGLGDTAMYLCATSRDRGGNSPLHFGNGTRLTVT.

The chain combines TRBV19 with TRBJ1-5; 7 bases agree with TRBD1. V shed 7 bases and J 4 bases; nucleotides not matched to a gene: 4. The CDR3 has 13 residues. Per the germline V gene, CDR1 is LNHDA and CDR2 is SQIVND (reference sequence). In nucleotides, the CDR3 is TGTGCCAGTAAGAGACAGGGTAATCAGCCCCAGCATTTT. It yields the protein CASKRQGNQPQHF.

The chain links TRBV24-1 to TRBJ2-6; the D gene is possibly TRBD2 (6 bases). Germline-derived CDR1 and CDR2 are KGHDR and SFDVKD. CDR3 size: 17 residues. The V end was cut by 5 bases, the J end by 0 bases, with 13 bases between. In DNA, the CDR3 is TGTGCCACCAGTGCCTCGGGACTGACCTCTGGGGCCAACGTCCTGACTTTC. Translation: CATSASGLTSGANVLTF.

The V call is TRBV18, the J call TRBJ1-1; 7 bases are a match to TRBD1. Per germline, CDR1 KGHSH and CDR2 LQKENI. This CDR3 has 16 residues. V lost 0 bases and J lost 1; bases outside the gene matches: 5. DNA of the CDR3: TGTGCCAGCTCACCACCAAACCAGGGGGAGAACACTGAAGCTTTCTTT. Amino acids: CASSPPNQGENTEAFF.

The V gene is TRBV27, the J gene TRBJ2-2; 8 bases line up with TRBD1. The CDR3 spans 16 residues. Germline-derived CDR1 and CDR2 are MNHEY and SMNVEV (reference sequence). The trim removed 4 bases at V and 4 bases at J, leaving 8 bases unmatched. For the CDR3, the DNA is TGTGCCAGCAGTTCCATAGACAGGGGACGCACCGGGGAGCTGTTTTTT. This codes for CASSSIDRGRTGELFF.

The chain couples TRBV5-4 to TRBJ2-7, with TRBD2 matching over 8 bases. CDR3 size: 16 residues. Unmatched junction bases numbered 7, after V lost 0 bases and J lost 2 bases. Germline V gives CDR1 SGHNT, CDR2 YYREEE (reference sequence). CDR3 sequence (DNA): TGTGCCAGCAGCTTGGGGCCGGGAGCGGGGGCCTACGAGCAGTACTTC. It translates to CASSLGPGAGAYEQYF.

This chain connects TRBV7-9 to TRBJ1-5, with 7 nucleotides matching TRBD1. Unmatched junction bases numbered 4, after V lost 5 bases and J lost 3 bases. Germline assignment: CDR1 SEHNR and CDR2 FQNEAQ (reference sequence). This CDR3 has 14 amino acids. The chain's CDR3 is CASSRTGNNQPQHF. CDR3 nucleotides: TGTGCCAGCAGCCGGACAGGTAACAATCAGCCCCAGCATTTT.

This clone has a single count. The chain employs TRBV24-1 and TRBJ2-5; maybe TRBD2 (6 bases). This CDR3 spans 14 amino acids. Trimming took 6 bases from V and 5 from J, leaving 15 bases between them. CDR1 and CDR2 from the germline V gene are KGHDR and SFDVKD. CDR3 coding DNA: TGTGCCACCAGTTTGGGGGGAGTCGGGGAGACCCAGTACTTC. Translation: CATSLGGVGETQYF.

The V call is TRBV5-6, the J call TRBJ2-7, with D unresolved. Germline CDR1 and CDR2: SGHDT and YYEEEE. The V and J ends lost 0 bases and 4 bases respectively, with 5 bases between them. There are 12 residues in the CDR3. CDR3 region: CASSLARYEQYF. In DNA, the CDR3 is TGTGCCAGCAGCTTGGCCCGGTACGAGCAGTACTTC.

The chain uses TRBV19 and TRBJ2-5; TRBD1 matches at 7 bases. V trimming: 5 bases; J trimming: 1 base; junction bases outside the gene matches: 4. Germline V gene lookup returns CDR1 LNHDA and CDR2 SQIVND (reference sequence). The CDR3 loop spans 14 amino acids. In DNA, the CDR3 is TGTGCCAGTAGTTTCTGGGACAGCCAAGAGACCCAGTACTTC. It yields the protein CASSFWDSQETQYF.

V and J are TRBV18 and TRBJ2-1; maybe TRBD2 (6 bases). Germline CDR1 and CDR2: KGHSH and LQKENI. The CDR3 is 15 amino acids. Deletions cut 2 bases from V and 1 base from J, with 9 bases between. The CDR3 loop reads CASSPSGGSYNEQFF. In DNA form, the CDR3 reads TGTGCCAGCTCACCAAGTGGAGGGTCCTACAATGAGCAGTTCTTC.

V and J are TRBV6-1 and TRBJ1-5; 7 bases are a match to TRBD1. Germline CDR1 reads MNHNS; CDR2 reads SASEGT. The CDR3 is 16 residues long. V gave up 2 bases and J gave up 6 bases; unmatched junction bases: 10. CDR3 sequence reads: CASSENKAGGGQPQHF. DNA for the CDR3: TGTGCCAGCAGTGAAAATAAGGCAGGGGGTGGTCAGCCCCAGCATTTT.

This rearrangement joins TRBV2 to TRBJ2-7, with TRBD2 as a possible D gene (5 bases). Germline CDR1 reads SNHLY; CDR2 reads FYNNEI. The CDR3 covers 14 residues. The germline V and J ends were trimmed by 6 bases and 0 bases, with 12 bases remaining between them. CDR3 sequence (DNA): TGTGCCAGCAGGAGCGGTGGGAGCTCCTACGAGCAGTACTTC. This encodes CASRSGGSSYEQYF.